Listed here are 5 T cell receptor beta chains from one sample, sequenced in a study of blood T cell repertoires in COVID-19. Libraries were prepared by immunoSEQ multiplex PCR; TCRdb keeps only in-frame clonotypes and omits some of them. This sample has just over 300,000 clones, with approximately 85% found just once. Sequences were obtained from PBMCs or T cells enriched from blood (not recorded which). Every receptor here comes from a man aged 30 to 39 who had recovered from COVID-19.

The chain is built from TRBV19 and TRBJ1-5; D not resolved. The V gene's germline CDR1 is LNHDA and CDR2 SQIVND (reference sequence). V was pared by 4 bases and J by 2 bases, with 6 bases between. This CDR3 contains 13 residues. The CDR3: CASSSVGNQPQHF. DNA of the CDR3: TGTGCCAGTAGTAGCGTTGGCAATCAGCCCCAGCATTTT.

The V call is TRBV6-6, the J call TRBJ2-7; D may be TRBD1 (5 bases). The CDR3 contains 14 residues. CDR1 and CDR2 from the germline V gene are MNHNY and SVGAGI (reference sequence). Trimming stripped 0 bases from V and 5 bases from J, with 11 bases between. CDR3 amino acids: CASSYSIRRDEQYF. In nucleotides, the CDR3 is TGTGCCAGCAGTTACTCGATACGCAGGGACGAGCAGTACTTC.

The V and J genes are TRBV5-8 and TRBJ2-1; 7 nucleotides agree with TRBD1. The V gene end was trimmed by 0 bases and the J gene end by 0 bases; junction bases not matched to a gene: 6. The germline CDR1 and CDR2 sequences are SGHTS and YDEGEE. This CDR3 is 17 amino acids long. CDR3 bases: TGTGCCAGCAGCTTGGAGTTAGGGGGCAGCTCCTACAATGAGCAGTTCTTC. Translated, it gives CASSLELGGSSYNEQFF.

The chain joins TRBV7-9 to TRBJ1-2, with 10 nucleotides matching TRBD1. The germline V gene encodes CDR1 SEHNR and CDR2 FQNEAQ (reference sequence). The V gene end was trimmed by 4 bases and the J gene end by 2 bases; junction bases not matched to a gene: 4. This CDR3 comprises 15 residues. As DNA, the CDR3 is TGTGCCAGCAGCTCTCCGGGACAGGGGAACTATGGCTACACCTTC. Protein sequence: CASSSPGQGNYGYTF.

The chain uses TRBV2 and TRBJ2-1; 9 bases map to TRBD2. Germline V gene data show CDR1 as SNHLY and CDR2 as FYNNEI. V was pared by 3 bases and J by 4 bases, with 7 bases of the junction left unmatched. The CDR3 sequence is 16 residues long. CDR3 DNA: TGTGCCAGCAGTGATCCGGGACTAGCTAGTTACAATGAGCAGTTCTTC. Translation gives CASSDPGLASYNEQFF.